The rows below give T cell receptor beta chains drawn from one sample of a study of blood T cell repertoires in COVID-19. Clones were sequenced by immunoSEQ multiplex PCR, and TCRdb holds only the in-frame ones, with some missing. The sample consists of approximately 230,000 clones, around nine tenths of them appearing once. The sequenced material came from peripheral blood. Receptors were obtained from a man older than 75 with acute or convalescent COVID-19. CDR3s include the opening cysteine and the closing phenylalanine or tryptophan. Each record gives: D gene, clone size, J gene, V gene, CDR3 protein, CDR3 DNA. A D gene is named only where the DNA matches it firmly. Clone size is given for some rows only: seen once, a few or many times, or a class if the clone is expanded.

TRBD1,.,TRBJ1-4,TRBV6-2/TRBV6-3,CASSPGTGFPESEKLFF,TGTGCCAGCAGCCCCGGGACAGGCTTTCCTGAAAGTGAAAAACTGTTTTTT
.,once,TRBJ2-7,TRBV3-1/TRBV3-2,CASSHRTRGGYEQYF,TGTGCCAGCAGCCATCGGACAAGGGGGGGCTACGAGCAGTACTTC
TRBD1,.,TRBJ2-2,TRBV19,CASSDRGTGELFF,TGTGCCAGTAGCGACAGGGGTACCGGGGAGCTGTTTTTT
.,.,TRBJ1-4,TRBV7-8,CASSPALTVNEKLFF,TGTGCCAGCAGCCCCGCATTGACAGTTAATGAAAAACTGTTTTTT
TRBD2,once,TRBJ2-7,TRBV18,CASSRTSGPSYEQYF,TGTGCCAGCTCGAGGACTAGCGGACCCTCCTACGAGCAGTACTTC
.,.,TRBJ1-2,TRBV3-1/TRBV3-2,CASSQTAGLGGYGYTF,TGTGCCAGCAGCCAAACAGCGGGGTTGGGTGGCTATGGCTACACCTTC
TRBD1,.,TRBJ1-6,TRBV27,CASSPMTGGGSPLHF,TGTGCCAGCAGTCCCATGACAGGGGGAGGCTCACCCCTCCACTTT
TRBD2,.,TRBJ2-3,TRBV5-4,CASSSRGGTDTQYF,TGTGCCAGCAGCTCTCGGGGGGGCACAGATACGCAGTATTTT
.,.,TRBJ2-3,TRBV4-2,CASSQEVAEHGTDTQYF,TGTGCCAGCAGCCAAGAGGTGGCAGAACACGGCACAGATACGCAGTATTTT
TRBD1,once,TRBJ2-5,TRBV7-6,CASSLGWTGHLQETQYF,TGTGCCAGCAGCTTAGGGTGGACAGGCCACTTACAAGAGACCCAGTACTTC
.,.,TRBJ1-2,TRBV7-2,CASSPGAETNYGYTF,TGTGCCAGCAGCCCAGGGGCAGAAACTAACTATGGCTACACCTTC
.,.,TRBJ1-5,TRBV19,CASSILDQPQHF,TGTGCCAGTAGTATACTCGATCAGCCCCAGCATTTT
TRBD1,.,TRBJ2-7,TRBV3-1/TRBV3-2,CASSEQGIETYEQYF,TGTGCCAGTTCCGAACAGGGGATCGAGACCTACGAGCAGTACTTC
TRBD1,.,TRBJ1-5,TRBV6-5,CATETGRSNQPQHF,TGTGCCACCGAGACAGGGCGTAGCAATCAGCCCCAGCATTTT
.,.,TRBJ2-5,TRBV2,CASRPRVKETQYF,TGTGCCAGCAGACCACGAGTGAAAGAGACCCAGTACTTC
.,.,TRBJ2-7,TRBV9,CASSARPGSYEQYF,TGTGCCAGCAGCGCTCGACCAGGGTCCTACGAGCAGTACTTC
TRBD2,.,TRBJ2-3,TRBV3-1/TRBV3-2,CASSHSRTSGRSDTQYF,TGTGCCAGCAGCCACTCTCGGACTAGCGGGAGGTCAGATACGCAGTATTTT
TRBD1,.,TRBJ1-2,TRBV7-2,CASSLEGPTGRGYTF,TGTGCCAGCAGCTTAGAGGGGCCGACAGGGAGGGGCTACACCTTC
.,.,TRBJ1-2,TRBV19,CASSPQDSPLYYGYTF,TGTGCCAGTAGTCCTCAGGACAGTCCGTTGTACTATGGCTACACCTTC
TRBD1,.,TRBJ2-7,TRBV11-1,CASSKSGQGYEQYF,TGTGCCAGCAGCAAATCGGGACAGGGTTACGAGCAGTACTTC
.,.,TRBJ1-3,TRBV6-5,CASSYDRGGRGNTIYF,TGTGCCAGCAGTTACGATAGGGGGGGCCGTGGAAACACCATATATTTT